This TCR beta chain was captured in a study of blood T cell repertoires in COVID-19 (TCRdb year 2020). Describing the broader study: The collaborator samples originated in the United States, Italy and Spain and spanned the acute and convalescent phases of COVID-19. Where available, HLA class I and class II types were taken from metadata supplied by the sample provider and were not determined by assay-based typing. The prospective study material was composed of cDNA or gDNA derived from T cells, B-cell-depleted T cells, or PBMCs. The repertoires were made available in a free public database intended to serve as a resource for research on the immune response to SARS-CoV-2. Subjects who had been exposed to COVID-19, were actively infected with it, or had recovered from it provided the deeply sampled blood TCRbeta repertoires that made up the dataset. Sample metadata almost always included a de-identified subject ID, COVID-19 status, age in years and sex. Samples came from the ongoing ImmuneRACE study (first 160 participants) plus 1,254 subjects from 6 global collaborators.

On this clone: Its antigen target is currently unknown. No quality values exist for individual bases; no much larger clone is one base distant.

TCRbeta CDR3 regions were amplified from genomic DNA using the immunoSEQ Assay, a bias-controlled multiplex PCR. On the study's bioinformatics: The number of nucleated cells in each sample was estimated by amplification of reference gene primers within the assay. To quantify the absolute abundance of each unique TCRbeta CDR3 rearrangement, sequence reads were collapsed and filtered. Productive Simpson clonality was computed per sample as the square root of Simpson's diversity index over productive rearrangements. The immuneACCESS repertoire file appears here via TCRdb, limited to in-frame rearrangements. These files lack a portion of the clones; in checked studies, under half of the deficit traces to unresolved V genes, and the cause of the others is not known. Clone size and the V and J calls come from that table; the DNA yielded D and trimming. For this sample the table gives over 40,000 clones, of which about nine tenths were detected only once. Approximately 12% of the sample goes to the ten largest clones.

Collaborating institutions collected whole blood in K2EDTA tubes following their own protocols. For TCRbeta analysis, collaborators shipped samples as frozen whole blood, isolated PBMCs, or DNA extracted from either of those sample types. Points the paper makes about the study in general: Clinical and demographic metadata were provided uncurated, with the amount varying by source and participant.

Via the germline V gene, CDR1 is MGHDK and CDR2 SYGVNS. The V end gives up 10 bases and the J end 11 bases, leaving 6 bases in the junction not matched to a gene. Inclusive of the bounding cysteine and phenylalanine, the CDR3 is 10 residues long. Just the 30-base CDR3 DNA is kept, in frame starting at base 1. Sample: peripheral blood. The clonotype originates from a human donor in a cohort sampled during active COVID-19. The chain uses TRBV25-1 and TRBJ1-1, and 8 junctional nucleotides match TRBD1. Read as DNA, the sequence is TGTGCCACCCGACAGGGGAGGGCTTTCTTT. It translates to CATRQGRAFF.